The entry below describes one TCR beta chain. Its matching antigen is unknown. V gave up 3 bases and J gave up 5 bases; unmatched junction bases: 12. CDR1 and CDR2 (germline): SEHNR, FQNEAQ (reference sequence). There are 17 residues in the CDR3. This sample was taken from a study of OX40 agonist ivuxolimab in advanced cancers. About the research overall: Averaging roughly 60 years in age, with a range of about 23 to 79, the cohort was around 85% male. Patients with prior anti-PD-1, anti-PD-L1 or anti-CTLA-4 therapy were eligible; about 41% had some.

TCRdb's copy holds only in-frame clones and misses some; the assay was immunoSEQ multiplex PCR. This repertoire shows about 95,000 clones, 70% to 90% found once; its top ten account for 3% to 4.5%. Study results and caveats: CD4+ and CD8+ T cells in blood underwent clonal expansion by week 6 at 0.1 to 3.0 mg/kg. Among patients with partial responses at 0.1-3.0 mg/kg, clonal expansion was among the lowest.

The sequence derives from an adult with an advanced solid tumor such as melanoma, head and neck, liver or kidney cancer. This chain connects TRBV7-9 to TRBJ2-5; 10 bases match TRBD1. The material was CD4+ or CD8+ T cells sorted from blood, obtained in a trial of the OX40 agonist ivuxolimab. CDR3 bases: TGTGCCAGCAGCTTCTCCCCGGGACAGGGGCTTGGTGAGACCCAGTACTTC. Translating it yields CASSFSPGQGLGETQYF.